The following is a T cell receptor beta chain sequence with its context. This sample was taken from a study of blood T cell repertoires in COVID-19. Overall study: The United States, Italy and Spain provided the acute and convalescent COVID-19 samples. PBMCs, B-cell-depleted T cells, or T cells were the source of the cDNA or gDNA that made up the material.

Clones were read by immunoSEQ multiplex PCR, and TCRdb kept only the in-frame ones, dropping some. Of 150,000 or so clones in the sample, roughly 91% were seen once. The CDR3 has 17 residues. CDR1 ENHRY and CDR2 SYGVKD come from the germline V gene. With V trimmed by 3 bases and J by 8 bases, 12 bases remained unmatched. Material: peripheral blood. This rearrangement joins TRBV10-3 to TRBJ1-4, with TRBD1 identical over 10 bases. This receptor was taken from a man between 60 and 75 years old with COVID-19, enrolled during active disease. CDR3 loop: CAISDPQRQGAGEKLFF. CDR3 in DNA: TGTGCCATCAGTGACCCACAGAGACAGGGGGCCGGAGAAAAACTGTTTTTT.